The rows below give T cell receptor beta chains drawn from one sample of a study of blood T cell repertoires in COVID-19. This table comes from immunoSEQ multiplex PCR, and its TCRdb copy is limited to in-frame clones, with some not included. The sample carries some 100,000 clones, over 75% recorded once. The sequenced material came from peripheral blood. These receptors originate from a woman aged 45 to 65 with acute or convalescent COVID-19. CDR3s leave out the opening cysteine and the closing phenylalanine or tryptophan. A D gene is named only where the DNA matches it firmly. For some rows the clone size is stated as once, few or many, or as a class when expanded; others skip it.

TRBJ2-7,TRBV4-1,NA,TRBD1,ASSQGDRVYEQY
TRBJ2-7,TRBV5-1,NA,TRBD1,ASSFTGVGYEQY
TRBJ2-1,TRBV28,few,TRBD2,ASSFLAGGRQF
TRBJ2-6,TRBV5-1,NA,NA,ASSPQTGTFSGANVLT
TRBJ1-2,TRBV15,NA,NA,ATSRRGAGYGYT
TRBJ2-7,TRBV20-1,NA,NA,SAAVLYEQY
TRBJ1-2,TRBV24-1,NA,NA,ATSELDRDYGYT
TRBJ2-1,TRBV6-5,NA,TRBD2,ASVLAGAYNEQF
TRBJ1-2,TRBV19,NA,TRBD1,ASSIEGQGPLRGYT
TRBJ2-7,TRBV3-1/TRBV3-2,NA,TRBD1,ASSPTGGSYEQY
TRBJ1-2,TRBV9,NA,NA,ASSVGTGSWNYGYT
TRBJ1-1,TRBV30,few,NA,AWNGNTEAF
TRBJ1-5,TRBV5-8,NA,TRBD1,ASSGQGAPDNQPQH
TRBJ1-1,TRBV6-5,few,NA,ASTHNGAGTEAF
TRBJ1-5,TRBV6-1,once,TRBD1,ASSGGTGYSNQPQH
TRBJ2-2,TRBV7-6,NA,TRBD2,ASSPLPASGANTGELF
TRBJ1-2,TRBV2,NA,NA,ASNSGRLNGYT
TRBJ1-1,TRBV6-5,NA,NA,ASRPKDWDTEAF
TRBJ2-3,TRBV9,NA,NA,ASTRSRGSTDTQY
TRBJ1-5,TRBV19,few,TRBD1,ASSTPGQASNQPQH
TRBJ1-2,TRBV6-1,once,NA,ASSEERAFNGYT
TRBJ1-1,TRBV5-5,NA,NA,ASSLRPGQANTEAF
TRBJ2-7,TRBV5-1,NA,TRBD2,ASRLAGLDEQY
TRBJ1-6,TRBV6-6,once,NA,ASGQNSPLH
TRBJ2-3,TRBV30,NA,NA,AWSDARGNPTQY
TRBJ2-7,TRBV5-1,NA,TRBD2,ASSPPSGGAYEQY
TRBJ1-5,TRBV6-4,NA,NA,ASSESGGGRQPQH
TRBJ2-2,TRBV5-4,NA,TRBD1,ASSLGGTGMAGELF
TRBJ2-6,TRBV7-7,NA,TRBD1,AISTGASGANVLT
TRBJ1-4,TRBV28,NA,TRBD1,ASWAAGGHEKLF
TRBJ1-2,TRBV9,NA,TRBD1,ASSSTGTVQPTNYGYT
TRBJ1-4,TRBV19,NA,NA,ASSSGAWNEKLF
TRBJ2-7,TRBV18,once,NA,ASSLERSGYEQY
TRBJ1-5,TRBV7-6,NA,TRBD1,ASSQGQGGYSNQPQH